Presented here are 32 T cell receptor beta chains from one specimen sequenced in a study of metastatic and nonmetastatic thyroid tumors. Among the patients, none had received any treatment before thyroid surgery. Via MiXCR, TCRdb re-called the PCR reads. The data show around 52,000 clones, with 25% to 30% seen just once and roughly 15% held by the top ten. The specimen was blood. The receptors were gathered from a female donor with papillary thyroid cancer or a benign thyroid nodule (not recorded which). Some clones in this sample may be carry-over from other donors' samples.

The chain uses TRBV7-2 and TRBJ2-1, with D possibly being TRBD2 (5 bases). The germline CDR1 and CDR2 sequences are SGHTA and FQGNSA. The CDR3 spans 17 residues. With 0 bases removed from V and 0 bases from J, the gap between germline ends came to 12 bases. CDR3 sequence: CASSLAIGVSSYNEQFF. The CDR3 DNA follows: TGTGCCAGCAGCTTAGCGATCGGGGTGAGCTCCTACAATGAGCAGTTCTTC.

V and J are TRBV30 and TRBJ1-6, with no clear D. The CDR3 length is 14 residues. V gave up 3 bases and J gave up 3 bases, with 9 bases separating them. Germline V lookup: CDR1 GTSNPN, CDR2 SVGIG (reference sequence). The CDR3 nucleotides read TGTGCCTGGAGCCCTGCAAACTATAATTCACCCCTCCACTTT. Encoded protein: CAWSPANYNSPLHF.

The chain links TRBV30 to TRBJ1-2; TRBD1 matches 10 bases. The CDR3 covers 16 residues. J gave up 3 bases and V 2 bases, and 9 bases lay outside the gene matches. Germline V gene sequence: CDR1 GTSNPN, CDR2 SVGIG (reference sequence). For the CDR3, the DNA is TGTGCCTGGAGTAACCGACAGGGGGCAGGCTACTATGGCTACACCTTC. Amino acids: CAWSNRQGAGYYGYTF.

In its sample, this clone was seen a few times. The chain uses TRBV6-1 and TRBJ1-2; D gene unclear. V dropped 7 bases and J dropped 3 bases, with 15 bases sitting between them. CDR1 MNHNS and CDR2 SASEGT come from the germline V gene. This CDR3 comprises 14 residues. The CDR3 loop reads CASKYVNSDYGYTF. The CDR3 DNA sequence: TGTGCCAGCAAGTACGTAAACTCGGACTATGGCTACACCTTC.

This clone was detected once. Other DNA sequences of this sample code for an identical CDR3. The chain joins TRBV5-5 to TRBJ2-7; 7 nucleotides match TRBD2. Unmatched junction bases numbered 16, after V lost 7 bases and J lost 3 bases. The CDR3 covers 16 residues. CDR1 and CDR2 from the germline V gene are SGHKS and YYEKEE (reference sequence). CDR3 sequence: CASSLGGTGLFYEQYF. CDR3 coding DNA: TGTGCCAGCTCCCTGGGAGGGACGGGGTTGTTCTACGAGCAGTACTTC.

This clone was detected only a few times. The rearrangement joins TRBV7-2 to TRBJ2-1; maybe TRBD2 (6 bases). Germline V gene data show CDR1 as SGHTA and CDR2 as FQGNSA. V lost 0 bases and J lost 7, with 13 bases in between. The CDR3 length is 15 residues. CDR3 in DNA: TGTGCCAGCAGCTTAGCGGCGGGACGGGCGAATGAGCAGTTCTTC. This encodes CASSLAAGRANEQFF.

By share, this clone counts as medium-sized (0.01 to 0.1%). This chain links TRBV6-1 with TRBJ1-5; perhaps TRBD1 as D (5 bases). Deletions cut 7 bases from V and 1 base from J, with 17 bases between. This CDR3 contains 16 residues. CDR1 and CDR2 (germline): MNHNS, SASEGT. The DNA for the CDR3 is TGTGCCAGCACCTTGAGGGGACCCTTGAGCAATCAGCCCCAGCATTTT. It specifies CASTLRGPLSNQPQHF.

This clone was counted between two and nine times. V and J are TRBV24-1 and TRBJ2-1; D not resolved. V was shortened by 8 bases and J by 6 bases, with 1 base between the two germline ends. Germline CDR1 reads KGHDR; CDR2 reads SFDVKD. CDR3 length equals 9 residues. In DNA form, the CDR3 reads TGTGCCACCACCAATGAGCAGTTCTTC. Its translation: CATTNEQFF.

This sequence joins TRBV27 and TRBJ2-1; D call uncertain. Germline V CDR1 and CDR2: MNHEY, SMNVEV (reference sequence). With 8 bases removed from V and 2 bases from J, the gap between germline ends came to 16 bases. This CDR3 is 15 amino acids long. CDR3 protein: CASALDWITYNEQFF. The CDR3 nucleotides are TGTGCCAGCGCCCTTGACTGGATAACCTACAATGAGCAGTTCTTC.

The rearrangement links TRBV4-3 to TRBJ1-2, with TRBD1 matching over 7 bases. In germline, CDR1 is LGHNA, CDR2 YSLEER. The V and J ends lost 5 bases and 7 bases, in that order; junction bases with no gene match: 10. CDR3 length equals 14 residues. CDR3 amino acids: CASSEIQGQGGYTF. In nucleotides, the CDR3 is TGCGCCAGCAGCGAAATACAGGGGCAGGGTGGCTACACCTTC.

The chain employs TRBV11-2 and TRBJ2-6; TRBD1 aligns across 9 bases. This CDR3 spans 18 amino acids. CDR1 is SGHAT and CDR2 is FQNNGV in the germline V gene. V gave up 3 bases and J gave up 1 base; unmatched junction bases: 7. CDR3 loop: CASSFPGQGMSGANVLTF. The CDR3 DNA reads as TGTGCCAGCAGCTTTCCGGGACAGGGTATGTCTGGGGCCAACGTCCTGACTTTC.

This clone was seen more than once but under ten times. The rearrangement links TRBV6-1 to TRBJ2-2; no clear D. Trimming pared 7 bases from V and 6 bases from J, leaving 6 bases between. Germline V gene data show CDR1 as MNHNS and CDR2 as SASEGT. The CDR3 spans 11 residues. The chain's CDR3 is CASTHAGELFF. DNA for the CDR3: TGTGCCAGCACCCACGCCGGGGAGCTGTTTTTT.

This clone was detected only a few times. This chain connects TRBV6-9 to TRBJ2-3; D uncertain. The CDR3 length is 15 residues. Looked up from germline, CDR1 is MNHGY and CDR2 is SVAAGI. The germline V and J ends were trimmed by 3 bases and 0 bases, with 10 bases remaining between them. The CDR3 region has the DNA TGTGCCAGCAGTTACATTTCCCCAAGCACAGATACGCAGTATTTT. This encodes CASSYISPSTDTQYF.

J is TRBJ2-3 and V is TRBV20-1; a possible D gene is TRBD2 (6 bases). CDR1 and CDR2 (germline): DFQATT, SNEGSKA (reference sequence). Trimming took 2 bases from V and 11 from J, leaving 17 bases between them. The CDR3 runs to 13 residues. CDR3 amino acids: CSARMGGPQGQYF. The CDR3 coding sequence is TGCAGTGCTAGAATGGGAGGCCCACAAGGGCAGTATTTT.

This clone ranks as medium-sized (0.01 to 0.1%). The rearrangement uses TRBV2 and TRBJ1-6; D is ambiguous. Germline V gene lookup returns CDR1 SNHLY and CDR2 FYNNEI. CDR3 size: 15 residues. The V gene lost 11 bases and the J gene lost 0 bases, with 14 bases spanning the gap. The DNA of the CDR3 is TGTGCCGGGCGGGCCGCGAGCTCCTATAATTCACCCCTCCACTTT. Translating gives CAGRAASSYNSPLHF.

The chain employs TRBV18 and TRBJ1-1, with TRBD1 as a possible D gene (5 bases). The CDR3 sequence is 15 residues long. Germline V lookup: CDR1 KGHSH, CDR2 LQKENI. The V end was cut by 6 bases, the J end by 5 bases, with 19 bases between. The DNA for the CDR3 is TGTGCCAGCTCGATGAATTCGGGGCCGCGGACTGAAGCTTTCTTT. This translates into CASSMNSGPRTEAFF.

V usage is TRBV10-3 and J usage is TRBJ2-7, with 10 bases that match TRBD2. With 5 bases clipped from V and 0 bases from J, the junction kept 4 bases outside the gene matches. This CDR3 is 15 amino acids long. The V gene's germline CDR1 is ENHRY and CDR2 SYGVKD. The CDR3 loop is CAISSGLANSYEQYF. The CDR3, as DNA: TGTGCCATCAGTTCGGGACTAGCGAACTCCTACGAGCAGTACTTC.

There are many counts of this clone. This chain links TRBV11-2 with TRBJ2-7; 7 nucleotides align to TRBD2. Germline CDR1 SGHAT, CDR2 FQNNGV. V lost 7 bases, J lost 6 bases, and 12 bases stayed unmatched. CDR3 length: 14 residues. CDR3 nucleotide sequence: TGTGCCAGCACCAAAAGCGGGGTACTCGGCGAGCAGTACTTC. This encodes CASTKSGVLGEQYF.

The table lists this clone with many counts. V gene TRBV20-1 combines with J gene TRBJ1-6; D perhaps matches TRBD1 (6 bases). Germline CDR1 DFQATT, CDR2 SNEGSKA (reference sequence). V was clipped by 3 bases and J by 7 bases, with 13 bases between them. This CDR3 contains 14 residues. The CDR3 spells CSASEGGRNSPLHF. The CDR3 DNA reads as TGCAGTGCTAGCGAGGGGGGGCGAAATTCACCCCTCCACTTT.

A few counts support this clone. The J gene is TRBJ1-2, the V gene TRBV6-1; D is uncertain. From germline, CDR1 is MNHNS and CDR2 SASEGT. The ends were cut back, 6 bases at V and 8 bases at J, with 16 bases in the middle. The CDR3 is 13 residues long. CDR3 DNA: TGTGCCAGCAGACCAGGAGTGGGAGCGGGCTACACCTTC. This gives the protein CASRPGVGAGYTF.

J is TRBJ1-1 and V is TRBV7-9, with D hard to call. The CDR3 has 13 amino acids. V lost 1 base, J lost 6 bases, and 9 bases lay in between. Germline V gene data show CDR1 as SEHNR and CDR2 as FQNEAQ (reference sequence). The CDR3 bases are TGTGCCAGCAGCTTAGACGGTTACGCTGAAGCTTTCTTT. This encodes CASSLDGYAEAFF.

This sequence joins TRBV6-1 and TRBJ1-2; D perhaps matches TRBD1 (5 bases). CDR1 and CDR2 from the germline V gene are MNHNS and SASEGT. Between the trimmed V and J ends, which lost 7 bases and 8 bases, there was a span of 14 bases. This CDR3 region has 12 residues. CDR3 residues: CASTSGGKGYTF. The DNA of the CDR3 is TGTGCCAGCACGTCGGGGGGGAAAGGCTACACCTTC.

Only a few counts were recorded for this clone. This rearrangement joins TRBV6-1 to TRBJ2-7; the match to TRBD2 covers 10 bases. J gave up 5 bases and V 6 bases, and 1 base lay outside the gene matches. Germline CDR1 reads MNHNS; CDR2 reads SASEGT. The length of the CDR3 is 12 residues. The DNA for the CDR3 is TGTGCCAGCAGAGGACTAGCGGACGAGCAGTACTTC. Amino acids: CASRGLADEQYF.

The chain recombines TRBV4-1 with TRBJ2-1, with TRBD1 identical over 10 bases. CDR1 MGHRA and CDR2 YSYEKL come from the germline V gene. The J segment lost 8 bases and the V segment lost 1 base, leaving 11 bases of the junction unmatched. This CDR3 is 17 amino acids long. This CDR3 is CASSQGPPGQGSHEQFF. As DNA, the CDR3 is TGCGCCAGCAGCCAAGGCCCGCCGGGACAGGGGTCCCATGAGCAGTTCTTC.

This clone came up a few times. V and J are TRBV6-4 and TRBJ1-2; D is unclear. Deletions cut 6 bases from V and 2 bases from J, with 16 bases between. Germline assignment: CDR1 MRHNA and CDR2 SNTAGT. The CDR3 totals 15 residues. DNA for the CDR3: TGTGCCAGCAGCAAAAACACCGGACTAAACTATGGCTACACCTTC. Amino acids: CASSKNTGLNYGYTF.

There are many counts of this clone. This chain uses TRBV7-8 with TRBJ1-1; D remains unclear. The CDR3 consists of 15 residues. Trimming cost V 5 bases and J 5 bases, with 18 bases left between them. The germline gives CDR1 SGHVS, CDR2 FQNEAQ. CDR3 nucleotides: TGTGCCAGCAGCCCCTCGGTGTGGGTCAAAACTGAAGCTTTCTTT. This gives the protein CASSPSVWVKTEAFF. Drawing the rest from reference TRBV7-8 and TRBJ1-1, the complete variable domain is GAGVSQSPRYKVAKRGQDVALRCDPISGHVSLFWYQQALGQGPEFLTYFQNEAQLDKSGLPSDRFFAERPEGSVSTLKIQRTQQEDSAVYLCASSPSVWVKTEAFFGQGTRLTVV.

The genes are TRBV6-1 and TRBJ2-5; maybe TRBD2 (6 bases). The V and J ends lost 2 bases and 4 bases respectively, with 11 bases between them. Per germline, CDR1 MNHNS and CDR2 SASEGT. There are 14 residues in the CDR3. The CDR3 spells CASSERGIPETQYF. CDR3 nucleotide sequence: TGTGCCAGCAGTGAACGGGGGATCCCAGAGACCCAGTACTTC.

This clone turned up a few times. This chain uses TRBV28 with TRBJ2-7; 7 bases fit TRBD2. V lost 5 bases, J lost 6 bases, and 4 bases stayed unmatched. The germline V gene encodes CDR1 MDHEN and CDR2 SYDVKM. CDR3 length: 12 amino acids. CDR3 DNA: TGTGCCAGCAGTCCCCGCGGGGGCGAGCAGTACTTC. Translated: CASSPRGGEQYF.

This clone was seen more than once but under ten times. The chain links TRBV11-2 to TRBJ2-7; TRBD2 might be the D (6 bases). The germline CDR1 and CDR2 sequences are SGHAT and FQNNGV. Between the trimmed V and J ends, which lost 2 bases and 6 bases, there was a span of 11 bases. CDR3 length: 13 residues. The CDR3 DNA reads TGTGCCAGCAGCTTAACGGGGGATGGCGAGCAGTACTTC. This codes for CASSLTGDGEQYF.

This clone has a handful of counts. The V gene is TRBV6-1, the J gene TRBJ2-1; 10 nucleotides align to TRBD2. The CDR3 runs to 15 residues. Germline V gene lookup returns CDR1 MNHNS and CDR2 SASEGT. J lost 3 bases, V lost 6 bases, and 5 bases had no gene match. CDR3 region: CASSPLAGDYNEQFF. The CDR3 region has the DNA TGTGCCAGCAGCCCTCTAGCGGGAGACTACAATGAGCAGTTCTTC.

The sample holds a few counts of this clone. This chain links TRBV19 with TRBJ2-1; no definite D call. This CDR3 comprises 12 residues. Trimming cost V 5 bases and J 15 bases, with 17 bases left between them. Per the germline V gene, CDR1 is LNHDA and CDR2 is SQIVND (reference sequence). The CDR3 protein is CASSLQVTALFF. CDR3 sequence (DNA): TGTGCCAGTAGTCTCCAGGTGACTGCTCTGTTCTTC.

This clone was seen a few times. This chain connects TRBV28 to TRBJ2-7; possibly TRBD2 for D (5 bases). The germline V and J ends were trimmed by 9 bases and 7 bases, with 13 bases remaining between them. The CDR3 consists of 11 residues. Looked up from germline, CDR1 is MDHEN and CDR2 is SYDVKM. The CDR3 loop is CASVGIGEQYF. The CDR3 DNA is TGTGCCAGTGTCGGGATCGGTGAGCAGTACTTC.